This TCR beta chain was recorded in a study of blood T cell repertoires in COVID-19. About the study: PBMCs, B-cell-depleted T cells, or T cells provided the cDNA or gDNA that made up the material.

The CDR3 totals 14 residues. The germline V gene has CDR1 MNHEY and CDR2 SVGEGT. Trimming cost V 2 bases and J 6 bases; bases outside gene matches: 4. This clone has just a few counts. Original methodology: Estimates of nucleated cell counts were drawn from the amplification of reference gene primers. Libraries were prepared by immunoSEQ multiplex PCR; TCRdb keeps only in-frame clonotypes and omits some of them. The D gene and trimming were derived from the DNA, and the V and J assignments and clone size from that table. The table lists 190,000 or so clones, about 86% of them singletons. The sequence derives from a young woman who had recovered from COVID-19. Material: peripheral blood. This chain uses TRBV6-2 or TRBV6-3 with TRBJ2-3; 8 bases align to TRBD1. As DNA, the CDR3 is TGTGCCAGCAGTTACCCAGGGGGCGCCGATACGCAGTATTTT. It yields the protein CASSYPGGADTQYF.